This passage covers 8 T cell receptor beta chains from one sample sequenced in a study of read filtering for tumor transcriptome and immune sequencing. This library used 300 to 450 ng RNA and molecular barcoded adaptors spanning alpha/delta and beta/gamma chains. TCRdb re-analysed the reads in MiXCR, keeping a single row per CDR3 protein. The repertoire holds 130,000 or so distinct CDR3 sequences, with over 10% as singletons. Sequenced input: a population of CD138-negative cells sorted from bone marrow. The receptor set was obtained from a donor at least 40 years old with multiple myeloma.

At least ten counts were recorded for this clonotype. J is TRBJ1-6 and V is TRBV4-3; the match to TRBD1 covers 8 bases. The V and J ends lost 4 bases and 14 bases, in that order; junction bases with no gene match: 13. The CDR3 extends over 15 amino acids. CDR1 and CDR2 from the germline V gene are LGHNA and YSLEER. CDR3 bases: TGCGCCAGCAGCCCTACCGGGACAGGCCTTATAACCCTCCACTTT. Translating it yields CASSPTGTGLITLHF.

Points on this clonotype: This may come from a read error, since a much larger clone is one base off. J is TRBJ2-2 and V is TRBV29-1, with 7 bases identical to TRBD2. Germline V lookup: CDR1 SQVTM, CDR2 ANQGSEA. The CDR3 sequence is 14 residues long. The CDR3 loop reads CSVGSSGNTGGLFF. The CDR3, as DNA: TGCAGCGTTGGGTCTAGCGGAAACACCGGGGGGCTGTTTTTT.

Regarding this clonotype: This could be a read error, since a much larger clone is one nucleotide away. The V call is TRBV10-3, the J call TRBJ2-1, with D uncertain. There are 14 residues in the CDR3. Germline-derived CDR1 and CDR2 are ENHRY and SYGVKD. The V end lost 5 bases, the J end lost 5 bases, and 13 bases lay between the germline ends. The chain's CDR3 is CAISHQVANNEQFF. For the CDR3, the DNA is TGTGCCATCAGTCATCAGGTCGCCAACAATGAGCAGTTCTTC.

A note on this clonotype: This clone may be a read error of a much larger clone one base away. This sequence joins TRBV11-2 and TRBJ1-1, with D possibly matching TRBD1 (6 bases). The CDR3 is made up of 14 amino acids. The germline gives CDR1 SGHAT, CDR2 FQNNGV. CDR3 DNA sequence: TGTGCCAGCAGCTTAGATCCAGGGGTCACTAAAGCTTTCTTT. This sequence encodes CASSLDPGVTKAFF.

The chain combines TRBV30 with TRBJ2-2, with D unresolved. The CDR3 runs to 12 residues. Trimming removed 5 bases from V and 2 bases from J, with 6 bases in between. Germline CDR1 and CDR2: GTSNPN and SVGIG (reference sequence). The CDR3 here is CAWDVNTGELFF. The CDR3 coding sequence is TGTGCCTGGGATGTCAACACCGGGGAGCTGTTTTTT.

This clonotype was seen ten or more times. The V gene is TRBV20-1, the J gene TRBJ1-1; D gene unclear. In germline, CDR1 is DFQATT, CDR2 SNEGSKA (reference sequence). The V and J ends lost 8 bases and 2 bases respectively, with 21 bases between them. This CDR3 is 15 amino acids long. CDR3 protein: CSPDGGFRGNTEAFF. For the CDR3, the DNA is TGCAGTCCCGACGGAGGGTTCAGAGGAAACACTGAAGCTTTCTTT.

This clonotype was observed at least ten times. The chain carries TRBV21-1 and TRBJ1-1. TRBV21-1 is flagged as a pseudogene. The CDR3 length is 14 residues. This CDR3 is CASSKRGPYPEAFF. CDR3 DNA sequence: TGTGCCAGCAGCAAACGAGGGCCTTACCCTGAAGCTTTCTTT.

This clonotype showed up many times. This chain connects TRBV20-1 to TRBJ2-3; D call uncertain. The length of the CDR3 is 13 residues. V gave up 5 bases and J gave up 6 bases, with 15 bases separating them. Germline CDR1 is DFQATT and CDR2 is SNEGSKA (reference sequence). The CDR3 DNA is TGCAGTGCTGACCCCCGACATGTTGATACGCAGTATTTT. This sequence encodes CSADPRHVDTQYF.